One and the same sample provided the 18 T cell receptor beta chains below, sequenced in a study of OX40 agonist ivuxolimab in advanced cancers. Libraries were prepared by immunoSEQ multiplex PCR; TCRdb keeps only in-frame clonotypes and omits some of them. The repertoire consists of 50,000 to 65,000 clones, with 75% to 90% occurring once and the leading ten covering under 20%. The specimen comprised CD4+ or CD8+ T cells sorted from blood, sampled in a trial of the OX40 agonist ivuxolimab. The receptors derive from an adult with an advanced solid tumor such as melanoma, head and neck, liver or kidney cancer.

Only a few counts were recorded for this clone. The rearrangement links TRBV28 to TRBJ2-7, with D maybe TRBD2 (6 bases). Germline V gene data show CDR1 as MDHEN and CDR2 as SYDVKM. The CDR3 loop spans 14 amino acids. Trimming shortened V by 3 bases and J by 7 bases, and 16 bases separated the two germline ends. The CDR3 spells CASSFARGRWEQYF. The CDR3 DNA follows: TGTGCCAGCAGTTTCGCCCGGGGGAGATGGGAGCAGTACTTC. Filled out from reference TRBV28 and TRBJ2-7, the complete variable domain reads DVKVTQSSRYLVKRTGEKVFLECVQDMDHENMFWYRQDPGLGLRLIYFSYDVKMKEKGDIPEGYSVSREKKERFSLILESASTNQTSMYLCASSFARGRWEQYFGPGTRLTVT.

The chain uses TRBV4-3 and TRBJ1-2; D perhaps matches TRBD1 (5 bases). The CDR3 runs 15 residues. Germline CDR1 is LGHNA and CDR2 is YSLEER. V shed 1 base and J shed 2 bases, with 11 bases lying between them. Written as DNA, the CDR3 is TGCGCCAGCAGCCAAGTAATCGGGGGGAACTATGGCTACACCTTC. This translates into CASSQVIGGNYGYTF.

The chain joins TRBV4-1 to TRBJ2-1; 8 bases are a match to TRBD2. V lost 3 bases to trimming and J lost 8 bases; unmatched junction nucleotides: 9. Germline lookup yields CDR1 MGHRA and CDR2 YSYEKL. The CDR3 covers 15 residues. The CDR3 is CASSQGTSGGDEQFF. The CDR3 DNA reads TGCGCCAGCAGCCAGGGGACTAGTGGCGGGGATGAGCAGTTCTTC.

The CDR3 protein is CASTGQNNEQYF. The CDR3, as DNA: TGTGCCAGCACCGGACAGAATAACGAGCAGTACTTC. The gene calls are TRBV14 and TRBJ2-7; tentatively, D is TRBD1 (6 bases). There are 12 residues in the CDR3. CDR1 and CDR2 from the germline V gene are SGHDN and FVKESK. The V and J ends lost 7 bases and 5 bases respectively, with 12 bases between them.

V gene TRBV7-9 combines with J gene TRBJ2-1; 9 bases map to TRBD1. The CDR3 runs to 14 residues. Germline CDR1 and CDR2: SEHNR and FQNEAQ (reference sequence). J lost 8 bases, V lost 3 bases, and 5 bases had no gene match. This CDR3 reads CASSLGTGLDEQFF. The CDR3 coding sequence is TGTGCCAGCAGCTTGGGGACAGGGCTCGATGAGCAGTTCTTC.

This clone was found a few times. The rearrangement uses TRBV4-2 and TRBJ2-2, with D hard to call. V was shortened by 3 bases and J by 3 bases, with 8 bases between the two germline ends. The CDR3 runs to 14 residues. Germline V CDR1 and CDR2: LGHNA, YNFKEQ. CDR3 DNA: TGTGCCAGCAGCCAGCTACTGGACACCGGGGAGCTGTTTTTT. It codes for CASSQLLDTGELFF.

This chain joins TRBV28 and TRBJ2-1; TRBD1 aligns across 10 bases. The trim removed 5 bases at V and 2 bases at J, leaving 6 bases unmatched. Looked up from germline, CDR1 is MDHEN and CDR2 is SYDVKM. The CDR3 totals 16 residues. CDR3 amino acids: CASSTPGTGAYNEQFF. The CDR3 DNA follows: TGTGCCAGCAGTACACCCGGGACAGGGGCCTACAATGAGCAGTTCTTC.

The CDR3 nucleotides are TGTGCCAGCAGGTGGGGAAACACCATATATTTT. This encodes CASRWGNTIYF. The chain couples TRBV13 to TRBJ1-3, with D unresolved. The CDR3 loop spans 11 amino acids. V was pared by 6 bases and J by 4 bases, with 4 bases between. CDR1 is PRHDT and CDR2 is FYEKMQ in the germline V gene (reference sequence).

The genes are TRBV14 and TRBJ2-1; 8 positions match TRBD2. Germline CDR1 reads SGHDN; CDR2 reads FVKESK. Trimming removed 3 bases from V and 5 bases from J; junction bases left unmatched: 9. The CDR3 consists of 16 residues. CDR3 loop: CASSQFPREADNEQFF. Written as DNA, the CDR3 is TGTGCCAGCAGCCAGTTCCCGCGGGAGGCCGACAATGAGCAGTTCTTC.

The chain has TRBV9 and TRBJ2-7; TRBD2 matches 11 bases. Germline assignment: CDR1 SGDLS and CDR2 YYNGEE. Germline trimming cut 3 bases from V and 3 bases from J; bases unmatched to any gene: 5. The CDR3 has 15 amino acids. CDR3 nucleotides: TGTGCCAGCAGCGCCACTAGCGGGGGACTCTACGAGCAGTACTTC. Its translation is CASSATSGGLYEQYF.

This sequence joins TRBV28 and TRBJ1-4; D is perhaps TRBD1 (5 bases). The CDR3 sequence is 15 residues long. Looked up from germline, CDR1 is MDHEN and CDR2 is SYDVKM. Trimming removed 8 bases at V and 8 bases at J, with 21 bases between. The CDR3 spells CASWPTGREGEKLFF. The DNA of the CDR3 is TGTGCCAGCTGGCCGACGGGAAGGGAGGGGGAAAAACTGTTTTTT.

This chain connects TRBV13 to TRBJ1-1; D perhaps matches TRBD1 (5 bases). This CDR3 comprises 12 residues. CDR1 PRHDT and CDR2 FYEKMQ come from the germline V gene (reference sequence). V was trimmed by 4 bases and J by 4 bases, leaving 7 bases between them. CDR3 sequence: CASSSGGTEAFF. Written as DNA, the CDR3 is TGTGCCAGCAGCTCTGGGGGCACTGAAGCTTTCTTT.

In this sample, this clone turned up once. V and J are TRBV19 and TRBJ2-1; 7 bases match TRBD2. J gave up 3 bases and V 0 bases, and 11 bases lay outside the gene matches. This CDR3 contains 18 residues. Germline CDR1 LNHDA, CDR2 SQIVND (reference sequence). DNA for the CDR3: TGTGCCAGTAGTATAGACCCCCGGCTAGCGGAGATCTACAATGAGCAGTTCTTC. Translation: CASSIDPRLAEIYNEQFF.

The chain carries TRBV7-2 and TRBJ2-1; perhaps TRBD1 as D (5 bases). Germline CDR1 and CDR2: SGHTA and FQGNSA. V was shortened by 6 bases and J by 7 bases, with 10 bases between the two germline ends. This CDR3 is 12 amino acids long. The CDR3 region is CASSSRGNEQFF. The CDR3 DNA is TGTGCCAGCAGTTCAAGGGGAAATGAGCAGTTCTTC. The full variable domain, in which reference TRBV7-2 and TRBJ2-1 provide the parts outside the CDR3, is GAGVSQSPSNKVTEKGKDVELRCDPISGHTALYWYRQSLGQGLEFLIYFQGNSAPDKSGLPSDRFSAERTGGSVSTLTIQRTQQEDSAVYLCASSSRGNEQFFGPGTRLTVL.

The chain uses TRBV9 and TRBJ2-1, with D perhaps matching TRBD2 (6 bases). Germline loops: CDR1 SGDLS, CDR2 YYNGEE. V was trimmed by 4 bases and J by 6 bases, leaving 17 bases between them. The CDR3 runs to 15 residues. This chain's CDR3 is CASSRPGRDFNEQFF. The CDR3 DNA sequence: TGTGCCAGCAGCCGACCGGGGCGGGATTTCAATGAGCAGTTCTTC.

This clone was found once. The V call is TRBV7-3, the J call TRBJ2-3; D is unresolved. This CDR3 contains 14 residues. From germline, CDR1 is SGHTA and CDR2 FQGTGA. Trimming cost V 2 bases and J 0 bases, with 6 bases left between them. DNA for the CDR3: TGTGCCAGCAGCTTAGAAGCTAGCACAGATACGCAGTATTTT. Its translation is CASSLEASTDTQYF.

The rearrangement uses TRBV6-5 and TRBJ2-7; 7 bases match TRBD1. Trimming took 6 bases from V and 6 from J; bases not matched to a gene: 5. The germline gives CDR1 MNHEY, CDR2 SVGAGI. The CDR3 contains 12 residues. CDR3 in amino acids: CASSPTGIEQYF. As DNA, the CDR3 is TGTGCCAGCAGCCCGACAGGGATCGAGCAGTACTTC.

The chain carries TRBV5-6 and TRBJ2-1; 8 bases match TRBD1. Per the germline V gene, CDR1 is SGHDT and CDR2 is YYEEEE. The CDR3 covers 14 residues. Trimming at V came to 3 bases and at J to 6 bases, leaving 5 bases not matched to a gene. This chain's CDR3 is CASSWQGASNEQFF. The CDR3 coding sequence is TGTGCCAGCAGCTGGCAGGGGGCTAGCAATGAGCAGTTCTTC. Supplemented by reference TRBV5-6 and TRBJ2-1, the full variable domain reads DAGVTQSPTHLIKTRGQQVTLRCSPKSGHDTVSWYQQALGQGPQFIFQYYEEEERQRGNFPDRFSGHQFPNYSSELNVNALLLGDSALYLCASSWQGASNEQFFGPGTRLTVL.